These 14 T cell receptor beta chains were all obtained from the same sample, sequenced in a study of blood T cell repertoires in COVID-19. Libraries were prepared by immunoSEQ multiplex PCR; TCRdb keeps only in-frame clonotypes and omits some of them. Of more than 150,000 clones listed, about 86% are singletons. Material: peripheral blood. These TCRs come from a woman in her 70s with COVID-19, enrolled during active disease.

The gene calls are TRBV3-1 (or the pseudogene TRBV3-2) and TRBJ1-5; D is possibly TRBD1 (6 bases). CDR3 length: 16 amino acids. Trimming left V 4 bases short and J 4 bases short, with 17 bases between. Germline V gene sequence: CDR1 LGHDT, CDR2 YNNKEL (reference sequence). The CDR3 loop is CASSRPVGGPNQPQHF. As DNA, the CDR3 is TGTGCCAGCAGCCGGCCCGTTGGGGGCCCTAATCAGCCCCAGCATTTT.

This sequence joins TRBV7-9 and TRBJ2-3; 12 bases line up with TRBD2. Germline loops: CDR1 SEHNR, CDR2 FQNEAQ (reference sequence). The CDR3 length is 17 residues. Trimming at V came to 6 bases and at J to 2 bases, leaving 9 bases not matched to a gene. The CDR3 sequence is CASRGTSGSVLTDTQYF. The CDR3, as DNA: TGTGCCAGCAGAGGGACTAGCGGGTCGGTCCTCACAGATACGCAGTATTTT.

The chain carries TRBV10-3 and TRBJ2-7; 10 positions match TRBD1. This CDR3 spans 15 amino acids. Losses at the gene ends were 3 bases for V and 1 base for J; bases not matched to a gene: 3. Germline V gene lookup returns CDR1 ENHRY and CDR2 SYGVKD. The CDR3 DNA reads TGTGCCATCAGTGAAAAGGGACAGGGGTCCTACGAGCAGTACTTC. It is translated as CAISEKGQGSYEQYF.

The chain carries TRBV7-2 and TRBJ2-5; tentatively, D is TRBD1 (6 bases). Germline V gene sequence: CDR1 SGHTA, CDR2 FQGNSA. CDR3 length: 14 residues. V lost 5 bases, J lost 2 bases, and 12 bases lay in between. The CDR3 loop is CASSLYRVQETQYF. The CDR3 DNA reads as TGTGCCAGCAGCCTTTACAGGGTACAAGAGACCCAGTACTTC.

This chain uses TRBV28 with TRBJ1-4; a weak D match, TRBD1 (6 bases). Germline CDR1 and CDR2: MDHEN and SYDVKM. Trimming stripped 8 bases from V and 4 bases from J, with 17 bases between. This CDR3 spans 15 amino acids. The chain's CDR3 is CASGVRGQYNEKLFF. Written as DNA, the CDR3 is TGTGCCAGCGGAGTTCGGGGACAATATAATGAAAAACTGTTTTTT. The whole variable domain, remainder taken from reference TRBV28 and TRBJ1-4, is DVKVTQSSRYLVKRTGEKVFLECVQDMDHENMFWYRQDPGLGLRLIYFSYDVKMKEKGDIPEGYSVSREKKERFSLILESASTNQTSMYLCASGVRGQYNEKLFFGSGTQLSVL.

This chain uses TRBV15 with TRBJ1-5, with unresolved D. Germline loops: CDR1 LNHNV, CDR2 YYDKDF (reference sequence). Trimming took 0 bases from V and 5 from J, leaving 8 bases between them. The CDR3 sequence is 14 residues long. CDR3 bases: TGTGCCACCAGCAGAGAGTTGAGCGATCAGCCCCAGCATTTT. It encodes CATSRELSDQPQHF.

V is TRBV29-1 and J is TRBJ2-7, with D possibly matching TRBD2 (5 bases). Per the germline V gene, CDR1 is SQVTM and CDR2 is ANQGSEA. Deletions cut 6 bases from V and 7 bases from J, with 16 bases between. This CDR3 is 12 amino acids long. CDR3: CSVGPKLGEQYF. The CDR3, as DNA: TGCAGCGTAGGACCTAAACTAGGGGAGCAGTACTTC.

As DNA, the CDR3 is TGTGCCAGCAGTCTAGGAGGGCACACGAACACTGAAGCTTTCTTT. Translated, it gives CASSLGGHTNTEAFF. The J gene is TRBJ1-1, the V gene TRBV28; D gene uncertain. V lost 5 bases and J 1 base, leaving 14 bases between the germline ends. The CDR3 length is 15 residues. Germline values: CDR1 MDHEN, CDR2 SYDVKM.

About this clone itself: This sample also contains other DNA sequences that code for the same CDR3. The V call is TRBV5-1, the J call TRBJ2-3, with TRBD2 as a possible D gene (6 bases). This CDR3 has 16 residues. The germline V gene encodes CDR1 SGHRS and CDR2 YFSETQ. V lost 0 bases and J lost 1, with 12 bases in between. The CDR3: CASSLVGGQGTDTQYF. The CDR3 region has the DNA TGCGCCAGCAGCTTGGTGGGAGGTCAGGGCACAGATACGCAGTATTTT.

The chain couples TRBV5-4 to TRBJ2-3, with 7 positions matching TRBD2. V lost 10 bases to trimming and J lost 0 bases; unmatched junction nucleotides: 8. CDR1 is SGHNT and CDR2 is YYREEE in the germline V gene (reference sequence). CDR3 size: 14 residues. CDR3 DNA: TGTGCCGCCCACTCTAGCGGAAGCACAGATACGCAGTATTTT. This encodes CAAHSSGSTDTQYF.

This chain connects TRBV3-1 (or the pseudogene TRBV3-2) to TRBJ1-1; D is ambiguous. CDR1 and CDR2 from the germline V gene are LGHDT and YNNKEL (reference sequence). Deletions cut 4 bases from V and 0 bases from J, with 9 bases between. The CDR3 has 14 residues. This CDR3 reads CASSPRGMNTEAFF. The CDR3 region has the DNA TGTGCCAGCAGCCCCCGCGGTATGAACACTGAAGCTTTCTTT.

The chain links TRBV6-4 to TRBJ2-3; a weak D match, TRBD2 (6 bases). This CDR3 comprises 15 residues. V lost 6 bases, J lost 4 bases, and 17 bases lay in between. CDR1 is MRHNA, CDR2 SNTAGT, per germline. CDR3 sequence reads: CASRLPTSGADTQYF. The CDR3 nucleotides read TGTGCCAGCAGGCTCCCGACTAGTGGTGCAGATACGCAGTATTTT.

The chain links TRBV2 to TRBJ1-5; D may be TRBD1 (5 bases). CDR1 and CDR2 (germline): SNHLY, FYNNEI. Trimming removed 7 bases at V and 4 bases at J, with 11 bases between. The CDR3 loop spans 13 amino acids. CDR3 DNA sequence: TGTGCCAGCAATAGACAGCCTAATCAGCCCCAGCATTTT. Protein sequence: CASNRQPNQPQHF.

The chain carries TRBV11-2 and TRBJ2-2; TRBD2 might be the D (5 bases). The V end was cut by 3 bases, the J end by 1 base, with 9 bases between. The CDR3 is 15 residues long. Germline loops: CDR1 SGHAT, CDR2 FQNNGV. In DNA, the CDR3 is TGTGCCAGCAGCTTGGCCGGGAAGAACACCGGGGAGCTGTTTTTT. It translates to CASSLAGKNTGELFF.